This TCR beta chain is from a study of T cells of healthy individuals. CDR1 and CDR2 from the germline V gene are MNHEY and SVGAGI. V shed 8 bases and J shed 1 base, with 5 bases lying between them. This CDR3 contains 12 residues. One entry per CDR3 protein, called by TCRdb with MiXCR from the 5' RACE reads. The top ten clones hold about 4.4% of a sample with about 63,000 distinct CDR3 sequences, under 20% of them seen once. The gene calls are TRBV6-5 and TRBJ2-2; possible D gene TRBD2, 5 bases. This TCR was recovered from a human donor in good health. CDR3 nucleotides: TGTGCCAGCGAGGGGAACACCGGGGAGCTGTTTTTT. Translated: CASEGNTGELFF.